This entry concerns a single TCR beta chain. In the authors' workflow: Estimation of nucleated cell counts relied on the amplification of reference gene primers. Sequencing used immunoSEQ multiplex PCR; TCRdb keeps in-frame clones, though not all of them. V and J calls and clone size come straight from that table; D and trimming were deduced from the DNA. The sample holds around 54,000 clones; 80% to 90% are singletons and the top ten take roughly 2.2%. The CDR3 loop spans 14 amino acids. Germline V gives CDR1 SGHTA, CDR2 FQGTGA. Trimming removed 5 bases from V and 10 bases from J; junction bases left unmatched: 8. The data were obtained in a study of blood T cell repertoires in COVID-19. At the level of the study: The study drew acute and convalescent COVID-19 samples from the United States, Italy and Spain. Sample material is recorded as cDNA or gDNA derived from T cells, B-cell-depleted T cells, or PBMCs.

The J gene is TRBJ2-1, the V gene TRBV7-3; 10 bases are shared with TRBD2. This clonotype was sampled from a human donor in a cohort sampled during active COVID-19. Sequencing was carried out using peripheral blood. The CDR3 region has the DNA TGTGCCAGCAGCCCCCAAGCGGGAGGGGACGAGCAGTTCTTC. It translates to CASSPQAGGDEQFF.